These 26 T cell receptor beta chains were sequenced from one sample in a study of technical replicates of blood from several donors. The data were produced by immunoSEQ multiplex PCR, yet TCRdb's version contains in-frame clones alone and is incomplete. The sample consists of about 100,000 clones, 96% of them appearing once. The sequencing sample was made of T cells isolated from PBMCs. These receptors were taken from a human donor in good health.

The V call is TRBV11-2, the J call TRBJ1-2, with TRBD1 identical over 11 bases. The CDR3 spans 17 residues. V gave up 4 bases and J gave up 3 bases; unmatched junction bases: 10. Germline CDR1 is SGHAT and CDR2 is FQNNGV. The CDR3 nucleotides read TGTGCCAGCAGCTCCCCGGGACAGGGGGACGGTTACTATGGCTACACCTTC. Amino acids: CASSSPGQGDGYYGYTF. The complete variable domain, with remaining parts taken from reference TRBV11-2 and TRBJ1-2, reads EAGVAQSPRYKIIEKRQSVAFWCNPISGHATLYWYQQILGQGPKLLIQFQNNGVVDDSQLPKDRFSAERLKGVDSTLKIQPAKLEDSAVYLCASSSPGQGDGYYGYTFGSGTRLTVV.

The chain carries TRBV7-3 and TRBJ1-1, with no clear D. The CDR3 covers 13 residues. Trimming stripped 3 bases from V and 0 bases from J, with 5 bases between. Germline CDR1 and CDR2: SGHTA and FQGTGA. As DNA, the CDR3 is TGTGCCAGCAGCTTCGACATGAACACTGAAGCTTTCTTT. This gives the protein CASSFDMNTEAFF. Using reference TRBV7-3 and TRBJ1-1 for the parts outside the CDR3, the full variable domain is GAGVSQTPSNKVTEKGKYVELRCDPISGHTALYWYRQSLGQGPEFLIYFQGTGAADDSGLPNDRFFAVRPEGSVSTLKIQRTERGDSAVYLCASSFDMNTEAFFGQGTRLTVV.

The V and J genes are TRBV29-1 and TRBJ2-5; 8 bases align to TRBD2. The V and J ends lost 6 bases and 2 bases, in that order; junction bases with no gene match: 5. Germline-derived CDR1 and CDR2 are SQVTM and ANQGSEA. This CDR3 has 13 residues. The CDR3 spells CSVGLAPQETQYF. Here the CDR3 DNA reads TGCAGCGTCGGACTAGCTCCTCAAGAGACCCAGTACTTC.

The rearrangement links TRBV19 to TRBJ1-1; D remains unclear. Trimming removed 3 bases from V and 3 bases from J, with 5 bases in between. The CDR3 extends over 12 amino acids. CDR1 and CDR2 from the germline V gene are LNHDA and SQIVND (reference sequence). The CDR3 sequence: CASSIPDTEAFF. The CDR3 bases are TGTGCCAGTAGTATCCCCGACACTGAAGCTTTCTTT.

The rearrangement uses TRBV28 and TRBJ2-3; possible D gene TRBD1, 6 bases. This CDR3 has 15 residues. V dropped 2 bases and J dropped 2 bases, with 11 bases sitting between them. In germline, CDR1 is MDHEN, CDR2 SYDVKM. CDR3 region: CASSLGGWTTDTQYF. CDR3 nucleotides: TGTGCCAGCAGTTTAGGGGGCTGGACCACAGATACGCAGTATTTT. Full variable domain (outside the CDR3, taken from reference TRBV28 and TRBJ2-3): DVKVTQSSRYLVKRTGEKVFLECVQDMDHENMFWYRQDPGLGLRLIYFSYDVKMKEKGDIPEGYSVSREKKERFSLILESASTNQTSMYLCASSLGGWTTDTQYFGPGTRLTVL.

The chain couples TRBV7-6 to TRBJ1-1, with 11 bases fitting TRBD1. V gave up 0 bases and J gave up 6 bases; unmatched junction bases: 9. The CDR3 length is 17 residues. Germline V gives CDR1 SGHVS, CDR2 FNYEAQ. The CDR3 DNA is TGTGCCAGCAGCTTAGCGACGGGACAGGGGGTTGTCTCTGAAGCTTTCTTT. This gives the protein CASSLATGQGVVSEAFF. Combining the CDR3 with reference TRBV7-6 and TRBJ1-1 gives the whole variable domain GAGVSQSPRYKVTKRGQDVALRCDPISGHVSLYWYRQALGQGPEFLTYFNYEAQQDKSGLPNDRFSAERPEGSISTLTIQRTEQRDSAMYRCASSLATGQGVVSEAFFGQGTRLTVV.

This chain joins TRBV28 and TRBJ1-3, with 9 positions matching TRBD1. V lost 5 bases, J lost 1 base, and 12 bases stayed unmatched. Germline CDR1 reads MDHEN; CDR2 reads SYDVKM. The CDR3 consists of 18 residues. The CDR3 sequence is CASSQYGTGYFSGNTIYF. In nucleotides, the CDR3 is TGTGCCAGCAGTCAGTACGGGACAGGGTATTTTTCTGGAAACACCATATATTTT.

The rearrangement links TRBV18 to TRBJ2-5, with TRBD2 identical over 13 bases. The CDR3 covers 16 residues. CDR1 KGHSH and CDR2 LQKENI come from the germline V gene. With 3 bases clipped from V and 3 bases from J, the junction kept 4 bases outside the gene matches. The CDR3 loop reads CASSPSGLAGEETQYF. CDR3 DNA sequence: TGTGCCAGCTCACCTTCCGGACTAGCGGGGGAAGAGACCCAGTACTTC.

The chain couples TRBV2 to TRBJ1-3; D uncertain. Trimming left V 4 bases short and J 2 bases short, with 9 bases between. The length of the CDR3 is 14 residues. CDR1 is SNHLY, CDR2 FYNNEI, per germline. In DNA, the CDR3 is TGTGCCAGCAGTGTCCAGGTTCCTGGAAACACCATATATTTT. Its translation: CASSVQVPGNTIYF.

The rearrangement links TRBV6-4 to TRBJ2-1, with 7 bases that match TRBD2. V trimming: 5 bases; J trimming: 7 bases; junction bases outside the gene matches: 5. The CDR3 spans 13 residues. CDR1 is MRHNA, CDR2 SNTAGT, per germline. The CDR3: CASSYELANEQFF. CDR3 DNA sequence: TGTGCCAGCAGTTACGAACTAGCGAATGAGCAGTTCTTC.

The chain joins TRBV6-5 to TRBJ1-4, with 7 bases that match TRBD1. The CDR3 runs 14 residues. V shed 5 bases and J 7 bases; nucleotides not matched to a gene: 7. CDR1 is MNHEY and CDR2 is SVGAGI in the germline V gene. The CDR3 protein is CASSQTTGVEKLFF. The CDR3, as DNA: TGTGCCAGCAGTCAAACCACAGGGGTTGAAAAACTGTTTTTT.

The chain employs TRBV6-4 and TRBJ1-4; D remains unclear. Trimming took off 6 bases at V and 4 bases at J, with 12 bases between the two ends. The germline CDR1 and CDR2 sequences are MRHNA and SNTAGT. The CDR3 is 14 residues long. The CDR3 DNA reads as TGTGCCAGCAGCGAGGGAGGTGGTAATGAAAAACTGTTTTTT. It specifies CASSEGGGNEKLFF.

This clone was counted once. Here the CDR3 reads CASSAAREQFF. The CDR3 DNA is TGTGCCAGCAGCGCCGCCCGGGAGCAGTTCTTC. The chain links TRBV9 to TRBJ2-1, with D uncertain. This CDR3 is built from 11 residues. Trimming shortened V by 3 bases and J by 10 bases, and 8 bases separated the two germline ends. CDR1 and CDR2 (germline): SGDLS, YYNGEE. The full variable domain, rest sourced from reference TRBV9 and TRBJ2-1, is DSGVTQTPKHLITATGQRVTLRCSPRSGDLSVYWYQQSLDQGLQFLIQYYNGEERAKGNILERFSAQQFPDLHSELNLSSLELGDSALYFCASSAAREQFFGPGTRLTVL.

A single count supports this clone. This rearrangement joins TRBV4-1 to TRBJ2-1; D possibly corresponds to TRBD1 (6 bases). Germline values: CDR1 MGHRA, CDR2 YSYEKL. V gave up 5 bases and J gave up 8 bases, with 16 bases separating them. This CDR3 has 14 amino acids. The CDR3 DNA follows: TGCGCCAGCAGCACAGGACAGTTTGGCGATGAGCAGTTCTTC. Its protein is CASSTGQFGDEQFF.

The rearrangement uses TRBV6-5 and TRBJ2-2; D possibly corresponds to TRBD1 (5 bases). This CDR3 is built from 13 residues. V was pared by 6 bases and J by 6 bases, with 11 bases between. Per the germline V gene, CDR1 is MNHEY and CDR2 is SVGAGI. In nucleotides, the CDR3 is TGTGCCAGCAGCCCCAGGGTTGCCGGGGAGCTGTTTTTT. It codes for CASSPRVAGELFF.

This rearrangement joins TRBV27 to TRBJ2-7, with 7 positions matching TRBD2. V lost 5 bases and J lost 4; bases outside the gene matches: 11. CDR1 and CDR2 from the germline V gene are MNHEY and SMNVEV (reference sequence). The length of the CDR3 is 15 residues. CDR3 in amino acids: CASSTTPTSSYEQYF. In nucleotides, the CDR3 is TGTGCCAGCAGTACTACACCGACTAGCTCATACGAGCAGTACTTC.

The chain uses TRBV7-2 and TRBJ2-2; maybe TRBD2 (5 bases). Germline loops: CDR1 SGHTA, CDR2 FQGNSA. The CDR3 runs to 15 residues. With 4 bases removed from V and 5 bases from J, the gap between germline ends came to 14 bases. Here the CDR3 DNA reads TGTGCCAGCAGCTACTCGAATTCGGGGACCGGGGAGCTGTTTTTT. This sequence encodes CASSYSNSGTGELFF.

The rearrangement uses TRBV7-9 and TRBJ1-6; the D gene is possibly TRBD1 (6 bases). Trimming took 0 bases from V and 10 from J, leaving 16 bases between them. The CDR3 totals 16 residues. Germline V gene sequence: CDR1 SEHNR, CDR2 FQNEAQ (reference sequence). The CDR3 spells CASSLAVAGEGSPLHF. The CDR3 nucleotides read TGTGCCAGCAGCTTAGCAGTGGCAGGGGAAGGCTCACCCCTCCACTTT. The variable domain in full, completed from reference TRBV7-9 and TRBJ1-6, reads DTGVSQNPRHKITKRGQNVTFRCDPISEHNRLYWYRQTLGQGPEFLTYFQNEAQLEKSRLLSDRFSAERPKGSFSTLEIQRTEQGDSAMYLCASSLAVAGEGSPLHFGNGTRLTVT.

CDR3 DNA: TGTGCCAGCAGCTTAGCGGGAGGGCCCTACGAGCAGTACTTC. Its translation is CASSLAGGPYEQYF. The chain couples TRBV11-2 to TRBJ2-7, with 8 positions matching TRBD2. The CDR3 has 14 amino acids. Germline V lookup: CDR1 SGHAT, CDR2 FQNNGV. The V and J ends lost 1 base and 2 bases, in that order; junction bases with no gene match: 1.

The chain has TRBV7-2 and TRBJ2-7; TRBD2 matches 8 bases. Unmatched junction bases numbered 13, after V lost 5 bases and J lost 7 bases. This CDR3 has 15 residues. CDR1 and CDR2 (germline): SGHTA, FQGNSA. CDR3 sequence reads: CASSHRGGLAGEQYF. The CDR3, as DNA: TGTGCCAGCAGCCACCGCGGGGGTTTAGCGGGGGAGCAGTACTTC.

This rearrangement joins TRBV19 to TRBJ1-3; no reliable D call. Deletions cut 1 base from V and 0 bases from J, with 10 bases between. CDR3 size: 16 residues. Germline CDR1 LNHDA, CDR2 SQIVND (reference sequence). CDR3 bases: TGTGCCAGTAGTATAGCGAGCGGACCCTCTGGAAACACCATATATTTT. Translation gives CASSIASGPSGNTIYF.

The genes are TRBV7-9 and TRBJ1-4, with 7 bases identical to TRBD1. Unmatched junction bases numbered 2, after V lost 1 base and J lost 0 bases. The CDR3 has 16 amino acids. Germline CDR1 reads SEHNR; CDR2 reads FQNEAQ (reference sequence). The CDR3 protein is CASSLGGTATNEKLFF. CDR3 nucleotides: TGTGCCAGCAGCTTAGGTGGGACAGCAACTAATGAAAAACTGTTTTTT.

The chain links TRBV10-2 to TRBJ2-1; 8 bases are a match to TRBD1. CDR3 length equals 16 residues. V lost 5 bases to trimming and J lost 8 bases; unmatched junction nucleotides: 14. Per the germline V gene, CDR1 is WSHSY and CDR2 is SAAADI. The CDR3 loop is CASSHRGSPNNDEQFF. CDR3 sequence (DNA): TGCGCCAGCAGTCACAGGGGGTCCCCCAACAACGATGAGCAGTTCTTC.

The chain recombines TRBV7-8 with TRBJ2-3; TRBD1 matches 7 bases. Trimming at V came to 1 base and at J to 1 base, leaving 8 bases not matched to a gene. Germline CDR1 and CDR2: SGHVS and FQNEAQ. This CDR3 is built from 17 residues. The CDR3 region has the DNA TGTGCCAGCAGCTTAGGGAACAGGGGATCGCGCACAGATACGCAGTATTTT. Protein: CASSLGNRGSRTDTQYF.

The gene calls are TRBV5-1 and TRBJ1-2; no clear D. Trimming shortened V by 0 bases and J by 3 bases, and 6 bases separated the two germline ends. Looked up from germline, CDR1 is SGHRS and CDR2 is YFSETQ. This CDR3 region has 13 residues. The CDR3 nucleotides read TGCGCCAGCAGCTTGGCAGGTGACTATGGCTACACCTTC. Translated: CASSLAGDYGYTF.

This sequence joins TRBV2 and TRBJ1-5; 11 bases fit TRBD1. The CDR3 has 15 residues. With 11 bases clipped from V and 7 bases from J, the junction kept 13 bases outside the gene matches. In germline, CDR1 is SNHLY, CDR2 FYNNEI. CDR3 sequence: CADWTGGLLKQPQHF. CDR3 in DNA: TGTGCCGACTGGACAGGGGGCTTGTTAAAACAGCCCCAGCATTTT.